This TCR beta chain was identified during a study of OX40 agonist ivuxolimab in advanced cancers. Findings and caveats of the study: Partial responders dosed at 0.1-3.0 mg/kg displayed clonal expansion ranking among the lowest. Antigen specificity of clonally expanded peripheral T cells was not established.

The CDR3 extends over 13 amino acids. The germline V gene has CDR1 LNHDA and CDR2 SQIVND (reference sequence). The ends were cut back, 7 bases at V and 3 bases at J, with 13 bases in the middle. Excluded were patients having autoimmune disease history or systemic immunosuppression. The method was immunoSEQ multiplex PCR; TCRdb's version includes in-frame clones alone and lacks a portion of them. The sample records around 60,000 clones, about nine tenths being singletons. With respect to this clone: Its antigen is currently unknown.

The V gene is TRBV19, the J gene TRBJ2-7, with D perhaps matching TRBD2 (6 bases). The clonotype comes from an adult with an advanced solid tumor such as melanoma, head and neck, liver or kidney cancer. The specimen comprised CD4+ or CD8+ T cells sorted from blood, sampled in a trial of the OX40 agonist ivuxolimab. The CDR3 here is CASNMGLNYEQYF. CDR3 in DNA: TGTGCCAGTAACATGGGACTGAACTACGAGCAGTACTTC. Supplemented by reference TRBV19 and TRBJ2-7, the full variable domain reads DGGITQSPKYLFRKEGQNVTLSCEQNLNHDAMYWYRQDPGQGLRLIYYSQIVNDFQKGDIAEGYSVSREKKESFPLTVTSAQKNPTAFYLCASNMGLNYEQYFGPGTRLTVT.